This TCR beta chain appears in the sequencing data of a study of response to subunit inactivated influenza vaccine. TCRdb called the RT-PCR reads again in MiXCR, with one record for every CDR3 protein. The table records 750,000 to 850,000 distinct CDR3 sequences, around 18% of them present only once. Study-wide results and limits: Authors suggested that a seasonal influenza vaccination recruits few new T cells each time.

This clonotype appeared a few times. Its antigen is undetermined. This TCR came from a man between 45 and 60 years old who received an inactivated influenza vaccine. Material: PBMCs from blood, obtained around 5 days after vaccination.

The CDR3 spells CATSGSLAGFDETQYF. The CDR3 nucleotides are TGTGCCACCAGTGGATCACTAGCGGGATTCGATGAGACCCAGTACTTC. The chain carries TRBV24-1 and TRBJ2-5, with 10 bases identical to TRBD2. V trimming: 5 bases; J trimming: 5 bases; junction bases outside the gene matches: 10. Germline-derived CDR1 and CDR2 are KGHDR and SFDVKD. The CDR3 is 16 amino acids.